The clone carrying this T cell receptor beta chain was seen more than once but under ten times. Its antigen is still unknown. Germline V gene lookup returns CDR1 SGDLS and CDR2 YYNGEE. This CDR3 has 12 amino acids. Trimming removed 3 bases at V and 4 bases at J, with 7 bases between. The data stem from a study of CD8+CD57+ T cells in acquired aplastic anemia. Study-wide context: Average DNA yield from sorted CD4+ and CD8+ cells was around 3.2 ug.

The template for TCR beta VDJ and CDR3 sequence profiling was genomic DNA. In TCRdb, the reads were re-called with MiXCR into one record per CDR3 protein. Seen here are about 40,000 distinct CDR3 sequences, about 60% observed once, and the top ten hold 59%. Patients who underwent sequencing had shown CD8+CD57+ cell expansion by flow cytometry. No therapy had been given to the patients at the time of blood sampling. The study's findings and limits: Both patients and controls carried the same twenty-nine CD8+ CDR3 sequences.

This chain connects TRBV9 to TRBJ1-2; D remains unclear. This clonotype was obtained from a human donor with aplastic anemia. Sequenced input: sorted CD4+, CD8+, or CD8+CD57+ T cells (not recorded which) from PBMCs. The CDR3 DNA sequence: TGTGCCAGCAGCGGACTCGGCTATGGCTACACCTTC. Amino acids: CASSGLGYGYTF.